Listed here is a single T cell receptor beta chain. The target antigen is unknown. One end of the junction does not line up with germline, which may come from a read error. Germline V gene data show CDR1 as LNHDA and CDR2 as SQIVND (reference sequence). This CDR3 is built from 13 residues. Method: immunoSEQ multiplex PCR; TCRdb's copy keeps in-frame clones and lacks some. This table holds fewer than 120,000 clones, roughly 92% found once. The record originates from a study of T cell responses to AZD1222 COVID-19 vaccine. Findings and limits, study-wide: White British ancestry dominated among donors, who included more females, and clonal diversity was possibly underestimated.

The source of this sequence is an adult who received the AZD1222 COVID-19 vaccine. The source was peripheral blood, collected 28 days after the second AZD1222 dose. The chain recombines TRBV19 with TRBJ1-3; D ambiguous. CDR3 residues: CASSTALGNTIYF. CDR3 sequence (DNA): TGTGCCAGCAGTACAGCTCTTGGAAACACCATATATTTT. The whole variable domain, remainder taken from reference TRBV19 and TRBJ1-3, is DGGITQSPKYLFRKEGQNVTLSCEQNLNHDAMYWYRQDPGQGLRLIYYSQIVNDFQKGDIAEGYSVSREKKESFPLTVTSAQKNPTAFYLCASSTALGNTIYFGEGSWLTVV.